This TCR beta chain was sequenced in a study of T cells after yellow fever vaccination. Each CDR3 protein is one row after TCRdb ran MiXCR on the 5' RACE reads. In the table there are 80,000 to 100,000 distinct CDR3 sequences, roughly 5.8% of which are singletons. This CDR3 has 12 residues. Trimming cost V 5 bases and J 8 bases, with 12 bases left between them. CDR1 SEHNR and CDR2 FQNEAQ come from the germline V gene (reference sequence). This chain connects TRBV7-9 to TRBJ1-2; no clear D. This TCR was recovered from a man aged 18 to 30 who received the YFV17D yellow fever vaccine. Sequencing used CD8+ T cells sorted from PBMCs, obtained 10 days after the yellow fever booster vaccination. The DNA for the CDR3 is TGTGCCAGCAGCCCGCAACTCCTCGGCTACACCTTC. This gives the protein CASSPQLLGYTF.